These 23 T cell receptor beta chains were all obtained from the same sample, sequenced in a study of T cell changes during pregnancy in multiple sclerosis. TCRdb's copy holds only in-frame clones and misses some; the assay was immunoSEQ multiplex PCR. The sample contains about 36,000 clones, around 92% of which appear only once. The sample consisted of PBMCs (not recorded whether the cells were cultured). All receptors derive from a female donor with multiple sclerosis, enrolled in a pregnancy study.

The chain carries TRBV11-2 and TRBJ2-7; D assignment may be TRBD1 or TRBD2 (5 bases each). V lost 4 bases to trimming and J lost 5 bases, with 18 bases between them. The CDR3 runs to 15 residues. Germline CDR1 reads SGHAT; CDR2 reads FQNNGV. The CDR3 region has the DNA TGTGCCAGCAGCTCTGGGGGTTGGGGCGTCGACGAGCAGTACTTC. It codes for CASSSGGWGVDEQYF.

CDR3 sequence reads: CASSLGLAEYEQYF. CDR3 nucleotides: TGTGCCAGCAGCTTAGGGCTAGCGGAGTACGAGCAGTACTTC. The J gene is TRBJ2-7, the V gene TRBV5-4; TRBD2 agrees at 7 bases. The V and J ends lost 2 bases and 4 bases, in that order; junction bases with no gene match: 6. Germline V gene data show CDR1 as SGHNT and CDR2 as YYREEE (reference sequence). The CDR3 is 14 residues long.

This sequence joins TRBV19 and TRBJ2-2, with 11 positions matching TRBD2. Losses at the gene ends were 7 bases for V and 5 bases for J; bases not matched to a gene: 9. Germline V gene sequence: CDR1 LNHDA, CDR2 SQIVND (reference sequence). This CDR3 region has 16 residues. CDR3 in amino acids: CASKSLAGGSTGELFF. The DNA for the CDR3 is TGTGCCAGTAAGAGTCTAGCGGGAGGAAGTACCGGGGAGCTGTTTTTT.

This chain joins TRBV5-6 and TRBJ1-2; TRBD1 aligns across 9 bases. Germline-derived CDR1 and CDR2 are SGHDT and YYEEEE. The ends lost 0 bases at V and 6 bases at J; junction bases unmatched: 6. The CDR3 loop spans 15 amino acids. The CDR3 is CASSLVQGAKDGYTF. The CDR3 DNA reads as TGTGCCAGCAGCTTGGTACAGGGGGCGAAGGATGGCTACACCTTC.

The rearrangement uses TRBV5-4 and TRBJ2-5; 11 positions agree with TRBD2. Germline V gives CDR1 SGHNT, CDR2 YYREEE (reference sequence). The ends lost 4 bases at V and 1 base at J; junction bases unmatched: 0. The CDR3 consists of 14 residues. In DNA, the CDR3 is TGTGCCAGCAGCGGGACTAGCGGCCAAGAGACCCAGTACTTC. It encodes CASSGTSGQETQYF.

This chain uses TRBV4-3 with TRBJ2-5; 9 nucleotides align to TRBD2. With 4 bases clipped from V and 5 bases from J, the junction kept 8 bases outside the gene matches. The germline V gene has CDR1 LGHNA and CDR2 YSLEER. The CDR3 runs 15 residues. The DNA for the CDR3 is TGCGCCAGCAGCCGAGGACTAGCGATAGGTGAGACCCAGTACTTC. Translating it yields CASSRGLAIGETQYF.

The chain uses TRBV1 and TRBJ2-7. TRBV1 is annotated as a pseudogene. The CDR3 sequence is 16 residues long. CDR3 in amino acids: CTSSQEVDGVPYEQYF. CDR3 coding DNA: TGCACCAGCAGCCAAGAGGTGGACGGAGTCCCCTACGAGCAGTACTTC.

The V call is TRBV27, the J call TRBJ2-3, with 9 bases matching TRBD2. Germline V lookup: CDR1 MNHEY, CDR2 SMNVEV (reference sequence). The length of the CDR3 is 16 residues. After removal of 2 bases from V and 5 bases from J, the junction contained 8 bases not matched to a gene. CDR3 residues: CASSLGGLAGLDTQYF. As DNA, the CDR3 is TGTGCCAGCAGTTTAGGAGGGCTAGCGGGATTAGATACGCAGTATTTT.

This clone has just one count. The chain couples TRBV5-4 to TRBJ1-4; 10 bases are shared with TRBD1. Germline V gives CDR1 SGHNT, CDR2 YYREEE (reference sequence). V trimming: 3 bases; J trimming: 7 bases; junction bases outside the gene matches: 3. The length of the CDR3 is 14 residues. The DNA for the CDR3 is TGTGCCAGCAGCTGGGGACAGGGGAGTGAAAAACTGTTTTTT. This translates into CASSWGQGSEKLFF.

The V call is TRBV28, the J call TRBJ2-2, with D tentatively TRBD1 or TRBD2 (5 bases each). V was trimmed by 8 bases and J by 0 bases, leaving 10 bases between them. The CDR3 is 14 amino acids. Per the germline V gene, CDR1 is MDHEN and CDR2 is SYDVKM. CDR3 in amino acids: CASSGRANTGELFF. The CDR3 DNA sequence: TGTGCCAGCTCAGGGCGGGCGAACACCGGGGAGCTGTTTTTT.

The V and J genes are TRBV25-1 and TRBJ2-3, with D unclear. Deletions cut 1 base from V and 8 bases from J, with 22 bases between. Looked up from germline, CDR1 is MGHDK and CDR2 is SYGVNS. This CDR3 is built from 17 residues. The CDR3 region has the DNA TGTGCCAGCAGTGAATTCGGGTCCTCGGCGTCTAGAGTTACGCAGTATTTT. This sequence encodes CASSEFGSSASRVTQYF.

The CDR3 DNA reads TGCAGCGATGCCAGGGTACCCTCAGAGACCCAGTACTTC. Translation gives CSDARVPSETQYF. The chain recombines TRBV29-1 with TRBJ2-5; maybe TRBD1 (5 bases). V lost 7 bases and J 4 bases, leaving 16 bases between the germline ends. Germline V CDR1 and CDR2: SQVTM, ANQGSEA. The CDR3 extends over 13 amino acids.

The CDR3 region has the DNA TGTGCCAGCAGCGTAGCGGCTAGCGGGACCCCCTACGAGCAGTACTTC. Translated, it gives CASSVAASGTPYEQYF. J is TRBJ2-7 and V is TRBV9, with 9 bases matching TRBD2. V lost 0 bases to trimming and J lost 2 bases; unmatched junction nucleotides: 6. Germline-derived CDR1 and CDR2 are SGDLS and YYNGEE. This CDR3 region has 16 residues.

This chain uses TRBV10-3 with TRBJ2-5, with D maybe TRBD1 (6 bases). The V end lost 10 bases, the J end lost 0 bases, and 12 bases lay between the germline ends. The CDR3 has 13 residues. CDR1 is ENHRY, CDR2 SYGVKD, per germline. CDR3 sequence (DNA): TGTGCCACCGTCGGACAGTACCAAGAGACCCAGTACTTC. Residues: CATVGQYQETQYF.

This clone appeared once. The rearrangement links TRBV7-6 to TRBJ2-3; D gene ambiguous. The CDR3 length is 13 residues. Germline V lookup: CDR1 SGHVS, CDR2 FNYEAQ. The V end was cut by 4 bases, the J end by 4 bases, with 9 bases between. CDR3 in amino acids: CASSSLPSDTQYF. CDR3 DNA: TGTGCCAGCAGCTCCCTACCCTCAGATACGCAGTATTTT.

The V gene is TRBV5-1, the J gene TRBJ2-3; D is unclear. Germline V gene sequence: CDR1 SGHRS, CDR2 YFSETQ. Trimming shortened V by 4 bases and J by 2 bases, and 5 bases separated the two germline ends. CDR3 length: 12 residues. CDR3 region: CASSPDTDTQYF. The CDR3, as DNA: TGCGCCAGCAGCCCAGACACAGATACGCAGTATTTT.

The chain uses TRBV30 and TRBJ1-3, with D possibly matching TRBD1 (6 bases). CDR1 and CDR2 from the germline V gene are GTSNPN and SVGIG (reference sequence). The CDR3 has 13 residues. V dropped 7 bases and J dropped 2 bases, with 12 bases sitting between them. The CDR3 DNA reads TGTGCCTTGGAGAGGGGGACTGGAAACACCATATATTTT. The encoded protein is CALERGTGNTIYF.

In the case of this clone: The identical CDR3 is also encoded by other nucleotide sequences in the sample. The CDR3 sequence: CASSSGLAGYNEQFF. The CDR3 nucleotides read TGTGCCAGCAGCTCGGGACTAGCTGGCTACAATGAGCAGTTCTTC. The V call is TRBV7-9, the J call TRBJ2-1; 9 bases are shared with TRBD2. The CDR3 is made up of 15 amino acids. The germline CDR1 and CDR2 sequences are SEHNR and FQNEAQ (reference sequence). After removal of 4 bases from V and 3 bases from J, the junction contained 4 bases not matched to a gene.

This chain joins TRBV18 and TRBJ1-2; possibly TRBD1 for D (6 bases). CDR3 length: 15 amino acids. The germline gives CDR1 KGHSH, CDR2 LQKENI. Trimming removed 1 base at V and 0 bases at J, with 9 bases between. CDR3 DNA sequence: TGTGCCAGCTCACCACAGGGGGAAGCTAACTATGGCTACACCTTC. It specifies CASSPQGEANYGYTF.

V is TRBV6-4 and J is TRBJ1-2, with D possibly being TRBD1 (6 bases). This CDR3 spans 16 amino acids. V gave up 5 bases and J gave up 9 bases, with 25 bases separating them. Germline V lookup: CDR1 MRHNA, CDR2 SNTAGT. This chain's CDR3 is CASSPESGGAKARYTF. CDR3 sequence (DNA): TGTGCCAGCAGTCCGGAAAGCGGGGGCGCAAAGGCGCGCTACACCTTC.

The sample holds one count of this clone. The V and J genes are TRBV29-1 and TRBJ2-1, with a weak D call TRBD1 (5 bases). The germline gives CDR1 SQVTM, CDR2 ANQGSEA. V gave up 3 bases and J gave up 7 bases, with 10 bases separating them. The CDR3 is 12 amino acids. The CDR3 bases are TGCAGCGTTGATCGGGCAGGGAATGAGCAGTTCTTC. Its protein product is CSVDRAGNEQFF.

The chain recombines TRBV4-1 with TRBJ2-3, with 13 bases matching TRBD2. The length of the CDR3 is 17 residues. Germline values: CDR1 MGHRA, CDR2 YSYEKL. V dropped 1 base and J dropped 6; count of bases not matched to a gene: 7. The CDR3 is CASSQGGLAGPGDTQYF. CDR3 in DNA: TGCGCCAGCAGCCAAGGGGGACTAGCGGGGCCCGGCGATACGCAGTATTTT.

This clone was seen just once. This sequence joins TRBV19 and TRBJ1-1, with a possible D match to TRBD1 (6 bases). The CDR3 is 13 residues long. With 1 base removed from V and 11 bases from J, the gap between germline ends came to 14 bases. Germline V CDR1 and CDR2: LNHDA, SQIVND (reference sequence). The CDR3 nucleotides read TGTGCCAGTAGTATAGCTATAACAGGGATCGCTTTCTTT. This encodes CASSIAITGIAFF.